A single sample gave rise to the 3 T cell receptor beta chains below, sequenced in a study of blood T cell repertoires in COVID-19. Produced via immunoSEQ multiplex PCR; TCRdb's table is partial and in-frame only. The sample records some 170,000 clones, roughly 84% being singletons. The sequencing input was PBMCs or T cells enriched from blood (not recorded which). The receptors stem from a man between 50 and 59 years old who had recovered from COVID-19.

The chain joins TRBV3-1 (or the pseudogene TRBV3-2) to TRBJ2-7; 8 nucleotides match TRBD1. V lost 3 bases to trimming and J lost 3 bases; unmatched junction nucleotides: 1. Germline V lookup: CDR1 LGHDT, CDR2 YNNKEL (reference sequence). The CDR3 consists of 13 residues. CDR3 DNA sequence: TGTGCCAGCAGCCACGGACAGGGCTACGAGCAGTACTTC. It codes for CASSHGQGYEQYF.

Only one count was recorded for this clone. The chain uses TRBV7-9 and TRBJ1-1, with 7 bases aligning to TRBD1. The CDR3 consists of 13 residues. Germline-derived CDR1 and CDR2 are SEHNR and FQNEAQ (reference sequence). The J segment lost 6 bases and the V segment lost 0 bases, leaving 1 base of the junction unmatched. This CDR3 reads CASSLAGTAEAFF. CDR3 DNA: TGTGCCAGCAGCTTAGCTGGGACAGCTGAAGCTTTCTTT.

CDR3 loop: CAWSRGGAFADTQYF. The CDR3 region has the DNA TGTGCCTGGAGTCGAGGGGGGGCCTTCGCAGATACGCAGTATTTT. The chain employs TRBV30 and TRBJ2-3; possible D gene TRBD2, 7 bases. The V end was cut by 2 bases, the J end by 4 bases, with 16 bases between. This CDR3 is built from 15 residues. Per the germline V gene, CDR1 is GTSNPN and CDR2 is SVGIG (reference sequence).